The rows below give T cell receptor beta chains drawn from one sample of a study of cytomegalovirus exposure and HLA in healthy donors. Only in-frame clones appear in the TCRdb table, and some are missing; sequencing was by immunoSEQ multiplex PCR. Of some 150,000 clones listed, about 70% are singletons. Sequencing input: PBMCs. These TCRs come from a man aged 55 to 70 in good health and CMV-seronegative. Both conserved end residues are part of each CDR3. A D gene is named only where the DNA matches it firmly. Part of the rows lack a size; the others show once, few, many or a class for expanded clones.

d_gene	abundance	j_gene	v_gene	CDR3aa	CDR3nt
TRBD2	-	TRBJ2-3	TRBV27	CASSLAGGGTDTQYF	TGTGCCAGCAGTTTGGCGGGAGGAGGGACAGATACGCAGTATTTT
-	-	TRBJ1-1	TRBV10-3	CATSGPAGGGADTEAFF	TGTGCCACCTCGGGACCGGCGGGGGGCGGGGCGGACACTGAAGCTTTCTTT
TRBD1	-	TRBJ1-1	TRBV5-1	CASSSGQGGEAFF	TGCGCCAGCAGCTCGGGACAGGGGGGTGAAGCTTTCTTT
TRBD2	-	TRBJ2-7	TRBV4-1	CASSQAGGRVVLDEQYF	TGCGCCAGCAGCCAAGCGGGGGGGAGGGTAGTTTTGGACGAGCAGTACTTC
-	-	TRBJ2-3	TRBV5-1	CASSLSQGTDTQYF	TGCGCCAGCAGCCTGTCACAGGGCACAGATACGCAGTATTTT
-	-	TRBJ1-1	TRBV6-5	CASDYRVSTEAFF	TGTGCCAGCGATTACAGGGTTTCAACTGAAGCTTTCTTT
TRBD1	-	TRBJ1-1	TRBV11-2	CASSLLTGKAEAFF	TGTGCCAGCAGCTTATTGACAGGGAAAGCTGAAGCTTTCTTT
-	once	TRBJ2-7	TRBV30	CACLRDSYEQYF	TGTGCCTGCTTAAGAGACTCCTACGAGCAGTACTTC
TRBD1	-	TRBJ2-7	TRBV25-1	CASSEYSTGGLYEQYF	TGTGCCAGCAGTGAATATTCGACAGGGGGACTGTACGAGCAGTACTTC
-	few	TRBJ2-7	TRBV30	CAWGGNSYEQYF	TGTGCCTGGGGGGGGAACTCCTACGAGCAGTACTTC
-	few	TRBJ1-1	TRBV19	CASSPQGKGVGGTEAFF	TGTGCCAGTAGTCCTCAGGGGAAGGGTGTCGGAGGTACTGAAGCTTTCTTT
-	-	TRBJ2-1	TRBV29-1	CSVVLFGAGTSYNEQFF	TGCAGCGTTGTGTTGTTTGGGGCGGGGACCTCCTACAATGAGCAGTTCTTC
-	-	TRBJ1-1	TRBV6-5	CASSGVNTEAFF	TGTGCCAGCAGTGGAGTGAACACTGAAGCTTTCTTT
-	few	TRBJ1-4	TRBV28	CASSFRLAGRNNEKLFF	TGTGCCAGCAGTTTTAGGTTGGCAGGGCGAAATAATGAAAAACTGTTTTTT
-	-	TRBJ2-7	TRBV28	CASRVGGGDLVF	TGTGCCAGCAGGGTAGGGGGCGGGGATTTAGTTTTC
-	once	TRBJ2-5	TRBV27	CASSFWPGETQYF	TGTGCCAGCAGTTTCTGGCCGGGAGAGACCCAGTACTTC
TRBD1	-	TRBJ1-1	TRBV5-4	CASSLGRQGLAEAFF	TGTGCCAGCAGCTTGGGCCGACAGGGGTTAGCTGAAGCTTTCTTT
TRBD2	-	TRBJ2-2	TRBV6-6	CASTPERDGELFF	TGTGCCAGCACTCCCGAGCGGGACGGGGAGCTGTTTTTT
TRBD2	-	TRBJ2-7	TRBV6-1	CASSDPPGAGEYEQYF	TGTGCCAGCAGTGACCCTCCGGGAGCGGGAGAGTACGAGCAGTACTTC
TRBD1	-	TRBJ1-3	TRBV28	CASSLAQGASSGNTIYF	TGTGCCAGCAGTTTAGCCCAGGGGGCCTCCTCTGGAAACACCATATATTTT
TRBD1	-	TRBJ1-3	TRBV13	CASSLRRTGSSGNTIYF	TGTGCCAGCAGCTTAAGGCGGACAGGGAGCTCTGGAAACACCATATATTTT
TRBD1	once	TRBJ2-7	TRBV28	CASSSPGGAYEQYF	TGTGCCAGCAGTTCCCCAGGGGGTGCCTACGAGCAGTACTTC
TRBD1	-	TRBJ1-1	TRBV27	CASSVGTGRPGDTEAFF	TGTGCCAGCAGTGTAGGGACAGGGAGGCCCGGGGACACTGAAGCTTTCTTT
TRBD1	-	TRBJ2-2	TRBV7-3	CASSLAPDRVTGELFF	TGTGCCAGCAGCTTAGCACCGGACAGGGTTACCGGGGAGCTGTTTTTT
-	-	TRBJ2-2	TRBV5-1	CASSPGDFDDTGELFF	TGCGCCAGCAGCCCTGGAGATTTCGATGACACCGGGGAGCTGTTTTTT
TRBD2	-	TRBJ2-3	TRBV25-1	CASSISGLYSTDTQYF	TGTGCCAGCAGTATTAGCGGGTTATATAGCACAGATACGCAGTATTTT
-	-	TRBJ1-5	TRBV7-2	CASSLTVGGGNQPQHF	TGTGCCAGCAGCTTAACGGTGGGGGGTGGCAATCAGCCCCAGCATTTT
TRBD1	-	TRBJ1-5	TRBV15	CATSRHTGGGGQPQHF	TGTGCCACCAGCAGACACACAGGGGGTGGAGGTCAGCCCCAGCATTTT
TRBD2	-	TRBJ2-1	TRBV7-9	CASSPTSASSYNEQFF	TGTGCCAGCAGTCCAACTAGCGCCAGCTCCTACAATGAGCAGTTCTTC
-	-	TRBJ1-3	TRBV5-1	CASSLAGVRRGNTTYF	TGCGCCAGCAGCTTGGCCGGGGTGAGGAGGGGAAACACCACATATTTT
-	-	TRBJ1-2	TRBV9	CASSVRDNYGYTF	TGTGCCAGCAGCGTCAGGGATAACTATGGCTACACCTTC
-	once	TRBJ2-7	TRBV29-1	CSVLTGYYEQYF	TGCAGCGTGTTGACAGGCTACTACGAGCAGTACTTC
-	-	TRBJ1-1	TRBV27	CASSRNLLADTEAFF	TGTGCCAGCAGTCGCAACCTCCTGGCAGACACTGAAGCTTTCTTT
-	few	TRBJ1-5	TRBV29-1	CSVEDGSGDQPQHF	TGCAGCGTTGAAGATGGAAGCGGTGATCAGCCCCAGCATTTT
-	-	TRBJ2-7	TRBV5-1	CASSLYSGPYEQYF	TGCGCCAGCAGCTTGTACAGCGGACCTTACGAGCAGTACTTC
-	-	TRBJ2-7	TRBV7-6	CASSSLEGGEQYF	TGTGCCAGCAGCTCCTTGGAAGGGGGCGAGCAGTACTTC
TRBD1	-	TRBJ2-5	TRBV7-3	CASSRGGTETQYF	TGTGCCAGCAGCAGAGGGGGCACGGAGACCCAGTACTTC
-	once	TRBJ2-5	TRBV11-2	CASSSSETQYF	TGTGCCAGCAGCTCATCAGAGACCCAGTACTTC
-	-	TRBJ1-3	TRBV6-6	CASSTQGSGNTIYF	TGTGCCAGCAGTACCCAGGGTTCTGGAAACACCATATATTTT
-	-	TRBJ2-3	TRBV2	CASSEGGGEVTDTQYF	TGTGCCAGCAGTGAAGGGGGCGGAGAGGTGACAGATACGCAGTATTTT
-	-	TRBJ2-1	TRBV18	CASSPREITYNEQFF	TGTGCCAGCTCACCACGCGAAATAACTTACAATGAGCAGTTCTTC
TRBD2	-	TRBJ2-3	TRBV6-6	CASSYSGGRVPDTQYF	TGTGCCAGCAGTTACTCGGGCGGGAGGGTACCAGATACGCAGTATTTT
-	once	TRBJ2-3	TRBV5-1	CASSLNIQGPDTQYF	TGCGCCAGCAGCTTAAACATACAGGGTCCAGATACGCAGTATTTT
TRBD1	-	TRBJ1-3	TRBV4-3	CASSQDRGTGNTIYF	TGCGCCAGCAGCCAAGACAGGGGGACAGGAAACACCATATATTTT
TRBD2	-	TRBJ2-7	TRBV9	CASSDSSGPSEQYF	TGTGCCAGCAGCGACTCTAGCGGCCCCAGCGAGCAGTACTTC
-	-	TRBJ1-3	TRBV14	CASSQDLGVNGNTIYF	TGTGCCAGCAGCCAAGATTTAGGGGTGAATGGAAACACCATATATTTT
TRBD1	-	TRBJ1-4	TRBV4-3	CASSQEDREWEEKLFF	TGCGCCAGCAGCCAGGAAGACAGGGAATGGGAGGAAAAACTGTTTTTT
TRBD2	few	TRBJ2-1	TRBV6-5	CASGLAGAGDEQFF	TGTGCCAGCGGGTTAGCGGGAGCGGGCGATGAGCAGTTCTTC
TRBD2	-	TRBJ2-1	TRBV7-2	CASSLAAASGMYNEQFF	TGTGCCAGCAGCTTAGCGGCGGCTAGCGGGATGTACAATGAGCAGTTCTTC
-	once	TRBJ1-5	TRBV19	CASSRDYYQPQHF	TGTGCCAGTAGTCGGGACTACTATCAGCCCCAGCATTTT
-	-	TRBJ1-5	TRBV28	CASSLLEEYSNQPQHF	TGTGCCAGCAGTCTACTCGAGGAATATAGCAATCAGCCCCAGCATTTT